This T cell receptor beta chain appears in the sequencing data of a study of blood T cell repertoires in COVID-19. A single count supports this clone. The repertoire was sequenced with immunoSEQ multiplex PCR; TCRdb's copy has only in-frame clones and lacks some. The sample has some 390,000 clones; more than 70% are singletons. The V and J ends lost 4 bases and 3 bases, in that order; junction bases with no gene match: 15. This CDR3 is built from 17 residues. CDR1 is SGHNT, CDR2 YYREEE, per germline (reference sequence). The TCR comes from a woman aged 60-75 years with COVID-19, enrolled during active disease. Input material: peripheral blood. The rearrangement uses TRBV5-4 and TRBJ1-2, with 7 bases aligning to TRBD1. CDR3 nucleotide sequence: TGTGCCAGCAGCCTGCATGGAGGGGGCGCCCAATACTATGGCTACACCTTC. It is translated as CASSLHGGGAQYYGYTF.